Each of the 6 T cell receptor beta chains below was sequenced from the same sample in a study of T cell repertoires in cytomegalovirus infection. MiXCR, applied by TCRdb to the reads, yields one record per CDR3 protein. The data contain roughly 500,000 distinct CDR3 sequences, about 33% of them singletons. Their target antigens are unknown. The specimen was cultured PBMCs, collected from culture after CMV antigen stimulation. All receptors derive from a human donor in good health (CMV status not recorded). Some clones in this sample may be carry-over from other donors' samples.

The rearrangement links TRBV7-9 to TRBJ2-4; D could derive from TRBD1 or TRBD2 (5 bases each). The V gene lost 5 bases and the J gene lost 0 bases, with 11 bases spanning the gap. This CDR3 comprises 15 residues. CDR1 and CDR2 (germline): SEHNR, FQNEAQ (reference sequence). For the CDR3, the DNA is TGTGCCAGCAGCGACGGGACGTTAGCCAAAAACATTCAGTACTTC. Residues: CASSDGTLAKNIQYF.

V gene TRBV7-9 combines with J gene TRBJ2-2; D perhaps matches TRBD1 (6 bases). In germline, CDR1 is SEHNR, CDR2 FQNEAQ (reference sequence). This CDR3 has 15 residues. Trimming cost V 6 bases and J 6 bases, with 17 bases left between them. The CDR3 here is CASSSQGPRAGELFF. CDR3 coding DNA: TGTGCCAGCAGTTCACAGGGCCCAAGAGCCGGGGAGCTGTTTTTT. The variable domain in full, with the rest retrieved from reference TRBV7-9 and TRBJ2-2, is DTGVSQNPRHKITKRGQNVTFRCDPISEHNRLYWYRQTLGQGPEFLTYFQNEAQLEKSRLLSDRFSAERPKGSFSTLEIQRTEQGDSAMYLCASSSQGPRAGELFFGEGSRLTVL.

This clonotype was detected once. V and J are TRBV12-3 or TRBV12-4 and TRBJ2-2, with 13 bases matching TRBD2. The CDR3 sequence is 16 residues long. V gave up 7 bases and J gave up 7 bases; unmatched junction bases: 9. CDR3 bases: TGTGCCAGCACCACATTGGGGACTAGCGGGAACGGGGAGCTGTTTTTT. Amino acids: CASTTLGTSGNGELFF.

This chain joins TRBV27 and TRBJ1-1; no clear D gene. The CDR3 spans 14 residues. Germline V gene sequence: CDR1 MNHEY, CDR2 SMNVEV (reference sequence). V lost 7 bases and J 4 bases, leaving 16 bases between the germline ends. Here the CDR3 reads CASTPVRASTEAFF. CDR3 DNA sequence: TGTGCCAGCACCCCCGTTCGGGCGAGCACTGAAGCTTTCTTT.

The V call is TRBV5-1, the J call TRBJ2-7, with 14 bases that match TRBD2. Germline V lookup: CDR1 SGHRS, CDR2 YFSETQ. The CDR3 sequence is 14 residues long. The trim removed 4 bases at V and 12 bases at J, leaving 9 bases unmatched. CDR3 coding DNA: TGCGCCAGCAGCATCGGGACTAGCGGGGGCCAATGGTACTTC. As protein: CASSIGTSGGQWYF.

In this sample, this clonotype turned up a few times. The genes are TRBV12-3 or TRBV12-4 and TRBJ2-2; D not resolved. V gave up 3 bases and J gave up 2 bases, with 16 bases separating them. CDR3 length: 17 amino acids. The CDR3 region is CASSFSNTWDNTGELFF. The CDR3 nucleotides read TGTGCCAGCAGTTTTAGTAACACGTGGGATAACACCGGGGAGCTGTTTTTT.